Reported below is one TCR beta chain. Its antigen is undetermined. This sample was included in a study of shared clonotypes between healthy human individuals. Findings and limits, study-wide: Only blood was sampled, and tissue TCR repertoires likely differ from blood ones.

The CDR3 loop spans 15 amino acids. V lost 5 bases, J lost 0 bases, and 12 bases lay in between. Germline V gene sequence: CDR1 SGHTA, CDR2 FQGNSA. Execution of the assay was at deep level. The table came from immunoSEQ multiplex PCR; TCRdb's copy has only in-frame clones and leaves some out. Of roughly 1,600,000 clones detected, around 98.5% appear once; the ten largest clones hold 0.36%. The TCR sequence derives from a man in his thirties or forties in good health. This rearrangement joins TRBV7-2 to TRBJ2-3; maybe TRBD2 (6 bases). Input material: naive CD4+ T cells sorted from blood. Specified subset: CD45RA+ positively selected. The CDR3 protein is CASSPIAASTDTQYF. As DNA, the CDR3 is TGTGCCAGCAGCCCCATAGCGGCTAGCACAGATACGCAGTATTTT.